This T cell receptor (beta chain) was sequenced during a study of long-term antiretroviral therapy in people with HIV. Study overall: Specimens dating back about a decade before the 2015 immediate-ART recommendation are the oldest included.

Each HIV participant was treated in the United States. This CDR3 contains 15 residues. CDR1 SEHNR and CDR2 FQNEAQ come from the germline V gene (reference sequence). V was pared by 1 base and J by 8 bases, with 8 bases of the junction left unmatched. Sequencing used immunoSEQ v3.0 at survey level. Repertoires were generated with immunoSEQ multiplex PCR, while TCRdb's copy carries only in-frame clones and drops some. The table has 35,000 to 40,000 clones, roughly 80% seen once; the top ten hold roughly 4.9%. Study-wide results and caveats: Post-ART diversity increased but stayed below transplant donor controls.

About this clone: The target antigen is unknown.

The chain links TRBV7-9 to TRBJ2-1, with 7 bases identical to TRBD2. This clonotype originated in a man younger than 35 with HIV. Sequencing was performed on unsorted PBMCs, taken 1.5 years after starting antiretroviral therapy. CDR3 sequence: CASSLDGGGRDEQFF. DNA for the CDR3: TGTGCCAGCAGCTTAGACGGCGGGGGAAGGGATGAGCAGTTCTTC.